These 10 T cell receptor beta chains came from one sample sequenced in a study of T cell changes during pregnancy in multiple sclerosis. The protocol was immunoSEQ multiplex PCR, while the TCRdb copy is restricted to in-frame clones and leaves out a portion. The sample yields tens of thousands of clones, approximately 90% seen once. The starting material was peripheral blood, obtained in the second trimester of pregnancy. All receptors derive from a female donor in good health, enrolled as a control in a pregnancy study.

The V gene is TRBV14, the J gene TRBJ2-5; 9 nucleotides align to TRBD1. The CDR3 totals 13 residues. In germline, CDR1 is SGHDN, CDR2 FVKESK. Trimming removed 3 bases from V and 5 bases from J; junction bases left unmatched: 1. As DNA, the CDR3 is TGTGCCAGCAGCCAGGACAGGGGTGAGACCCAGTACTTC. It encodes CASSQDRGETQYF.

V usage is TRBV29-1 and J usage is TRBJ2-5; D is perhaps TRBD1 (5 bases). V was clipped by 7 bases and J by 5 bases, with 20 bases between them. The CDR3 contains 14 residues. Germline-derived CDR1 and CDR2 are SQVTM and ANQGSEA. This CDR3 is CSATPTQGRETQYF. In nucleotides, the CDR3 is TGCAGCGCTACCCCGACTCAGGGTAGGGAGACCCAGTACTTC.

This clone was observed once. V and J are TRBV7-8 and TRBJ2-5, with TRBD1 matching over 9 bases. CDR1 is SGHVS and CDR2 is FQNEAQ in the germline V gene. V lost 5 bases to trimming and J lost 2 bases; unmatched junction nucleotides: 6. The CDR3 contains 15 residues. CDR3 region: CASSPPGTGQETQYF. CDR3 coding DNA: TGTGCCAGCAGCCCCCCCGGGACAGGGCAAGAGACCCAGTACTTC.

The chain combines TRBV28 with TRBJ2-3; TRBD2 aligns across 10 bases. The V and J ends lost 5 bases and 1 base, in that order; junction bases with no gene match: 6. This CDR3 spans 16 amino acids. Per the germline V gene, CDR1 is MDHEN and CDR2 is SYDVKM. In nucleotides, the CDR3 is TGTGCCAGCAGTAAAAGCGGGGGGGGACGCACAGATACGCAGTATTTT. It yields the protein CASSKSGGGRTDTQYF.

Of note for this clone: Other DNA sequences from this sample encode an identical CDR3 as well. This sequence joins TRBV11-3 and TRBJ1-3; a possible D gene is TRBD1 (5 bases). This CDR3 has 13 residues. V shed 11 bases and J shed 3 bases, with 14 bases lying between them. The germline V gene encodes CDR1 SGHNT and CDR2 YENEEA. This chain's CDR3 is CASSGGSGNTIYF. CDR3 coding DNA: TGTGCCTCCTCCGGGGGAAGTGGAAACACCATATATTTT.

The chain combines TRBV4-3 with TRBJ2-1, with 11 bases matching TRBD2. With 1 base clipped from V and 4 bases from J, the junction kept 0 bases outside the gene matches. CDR3 length: 15 amino acids. In germline, CDR1 is LGHNA, CDR2 YSLEER. CDR3 region: CASSQGLAGYNEQFF. The CDR3 DNA follows: TGCGCCAGCAGCCAAGGACTAGCGGGGTACAATGAGCAGTTCTTC.

The rearrangement uses TRBV20-1 and TRBJ2-1, with D unresolved. The CDR3 has 11 residues. V lost 2 bases and J lost 13, with 12 bases in between. CDR1 DFQATT and CDR2 SNEGSKA come from the germline V gene (reference sequence). The CDR3 reads CSARIVGSQFF. For the CDR3, the DNA is TGCAGTGCTAGAATAGTGGGCAGTCAGTTCTTC.

J is TRBJ2-4 and V is TRBV19; 10 nucleotides align to TRBD1. Losses at the gene ends were 1 base for V and 1 base for J; bases not matched to a gene: 1. Germline lookup yields CDR1 LNHDA and CDR2 SQIVND (reference sequence). The CDR3 consists of 16 residues. DNA for the CDR3: TGTGCCAGTAGTATAGGGACAGGGGGTGCCAAAAACATTCAGTACTTC. This gives the protein CASSIGTGGAKNIQYF.

The rearrangement uses TRBV15 and TRBJ1-5, with 11 bases lining up with TRBD1. The trim removed 5 bases at V and 4 bases at J, leaving 1 base unmatched. The CDR3 spans 14 residues. The germline V gene has CDR1 LNHNV and CDR2 YYDKDF (reference sequence). CDR3 DNA sequence: TGTGCCACCAGCGGACAGGGGGCTAATCAGCCCCAGCATTTT. It encodes CATSGQGANQPQHF.

Only one count was recorded for this clone. The V and J genes are TRBV11-1 and TRBJ1-1; 7 bases line up with TRBD1. Trimming took 5 bases from V and 6 from J; bases not matched to a gene: 3. The CDR3 is 12 residues long. Germline V gives CDR1 SGHAT, CDR2 FQDESV (reference sequence). The CDR3 DNA is TGTGCCAGCAGCCAGACAGGGCCTGAAGCTTTCTTT. It codes for CASSQTGPEAFF.